A selection of T cell receptor beta chains follows, all from one sample in a study of blood T cell repertoires in COVID-19. Method: immunoSEQ multiplex PCR; TCRdb's copy keeps in-frame clones and lacks some. This sample has about 210,000 clones, with about 81% found just once. Sequenced material: PBMCs or T cells enriched from blood (not recorded which). All receptors derive from a man aged 40-55 years who had recovered from COVID-19. CDR3s include the opening cysteine and the closing phenylalanine or tryptophan. D genes are given only for firm matches. Clone sizes are given selectively: once, few, many, or a class where the clone is expanded.

clone_size j_call v_call d_call cdr3_aa cdr3_nt
. TRBJ1-2 TRBV7-2 TRBD1 CASSQGQAKLGYTF TGTGCCAGCAGCCAGGGACAGGCGAAGCTTGGCTACACCTTC
. TRBJ1-1 TRBV19 . CASSADTQNTEAFF TGTGCCAGTAGTGCCGACACCCAGAACACTGAAGCTTTCTTT
. TRBJ2-5 TRBV20-1 . CSAPEPETQYF TGCAGTGCCCCCGAGCCAGAGACCCAGTACTTC
. TRBJ1-4 TRBV18 TRBD1 CASSVGTGNEKLFF TGTGCCAGCTCGGTCGGGACAGGGAATGAAAAACTGTTTTTT
. TRBJ1-1 TRBV5-1 . CASREQAGIFTEAFF TGCGCCAGCAGAGAGCAGGCGGGCATATTCACTGAAGCTTTCTTT
. TRBJ2-1 TRBV24-1 TRBD2 CATSDPGLAGGTYNEQFF TGTGCCACCAGTGACCCCGGGCTAGCGGGAGGCACCTACAATGAGCAGTTCTTC
once TRBJ1-2 TRBV5-1 TRBD1 CASSSGQGSYGYTF TGCGCCAGCAGCTCGGGACAGGGTAGTTATGGCTACACCTTC
many TRBJ2-1 TRBV2 . CASSASGTYNEQFF TGTGCCAGCAGTGCTTCGGGGACCTACAATGAGCAGTTCTTC
. TRBJ1-1 TRBV2 . CASITGSTGHLEAFF TGTGCCAGCATAACAGGGTCCACGGGGCACTTGGAAGCTTTCTTT
. TRBJ2-1 TRBV19 TRBD2 CASSLAGGPYEQFF TGTGCCAGTAGTTTAGCGGGAGGGCCGTATGAGCAGTTCTTC
. TRBJ1-1 TRBV5-1 . CASSPVRGTTEAFF TGCGCCAGCAGCCCAGTAAGGGGGACCACTGAAGCTTTCTTT
. TRBJ2-7 TRBV3-1/TRBV3-2 . CASSHSSLSQGPSHEQYF TGTGCCAGCAGCCATTCAAGTTTGTCCCAGGGTCCATCCCACGAGCAGTACTTC
. TRBJ1-2 TRBV5-8 TRBD1 CASSSGQGVVDYGYTF TGTGCCAGCAGCTCCGGACAGGGGGTAGTCGACTATGGCTACACCTTC
. TRBJ2-7 TRBV19 . CASRQGSYEQYF TGTGCCAGTAGACAGGGATCTTACGAGCAGTACTTC
. TRBJ2-3 TRBV30 TRBD2 CAWSTGTSGRNTQYF TGTGCCTGGAGTACCGGGACTAGCGGGAGGAATACGCAGTATTTT
. TRBJ1-2 TRBV5-4 . CASSVRGFEGYTF TGTGCCAGCAGCGTGCGGGGGTTCGAGGGCTACACCTTC
. TRBJ1-1 TRBV2 TRBD1 CASSSQGVNTEAFF TGTGCCAGCAGTTCTCAGGGGGTGAACACTGAAGCTTTCTTT
. TRBJ1-2 TRBV9 . CASSPSIIGGRNYGYTF TGTGCCAGCAGTCCCTCAATAATAGGTGGGAGAAACTATGGCTACACCTTC
few TRBJ2-7 TRBV10-1 TRBD1 CASSESTGTGKYF TGCGCCAGCAGTGAGTCTACTGGGACAGGGAAGTACTTC
. TRBJ1-2 TRBV4-1 . CASSQAPGLNYGYTF TGCGCCAGCAGCCAAGCGCCGGGGTTGAACTATGGCTACACCTTC
. TRBJ2-2 TRBV5-1 TRBD1 CASSTGYTGELFF TGCGCCAGTTCGACAGGGTACACCGGGGAGCTGTTTTTT
. TRBJ1-2 TRBV5-5 TRBD1 CASSTWDRNYGYTF TGTGCCAGCAGCACTTGGGACAGGAACTATGGCTACACCTTC